Included here is one T cell receptor (beta chain) sequence, with context. The target antigen is unknown. Germline assignment: CDR1 SGHRS and CDR2 YFSETQ. The CDR3 is made up of 17 amino acids. The junction had 12 bases not matched to a gene; V was cut back by 4 bases and J by 4 bases. Produced via immunoSEQ multiplex PCR; TCRdb's table is partial and in-frame only. The sample yields just over 80,000 clones, about 88% seen once. The sample belongs to a study of OX40 agonist ivuxolimab in advanced cancers. Study outcomes and limitations: CD8+ T cells (on average) carried more expanded clones than CD4+ T cells. Researchers did not establish what antigens the expanded peripheral T cells target. Both blood CD4+ and CD8+ T cells showed clonal growth by week 6 at 0.1 to 3.0 mg/kg.

The clonotype was recovered from an adult with an advanced solid tumor such as melanoma, head and neck, liver or kidney cancer. The material sequenced was CD4+ or CD8+ T cells sorted from blood, taken in a trial of the OX40 agonist ivuxolimab. The chain carries TRBV5-1 and TRBJ2-5; the match to TRBD2 covers 11 bases. This CDR3 is CASSPGGSSGGRETQYF. The CDR3 nucleotides are TGCGCCAGCAGCCCGGGGGGCTCTAGCGGGGGGCGAGAGACCCAGTACTTC.